This T cell receptor beta chain was captured by sequencing in a study of regulatory T cells in long-lasting Graves disease. Sequencing libraries for TCR beta were prepared with iRepertoire HTBI primers and Arm-PCR of CDR3 regions. TCRdb re-called the multiplex PCR reads with MiXCR, one entry per CDR3 protein. The data hold fewer than 400,000 distinct CDR3 sequences, with more than 20% observed a single time. This clonotype was detected many times. Described time point: persistent/refractory GD, antithyroid drugs over 5 years with positive TRAb. The TCR library was made from RNA that had been extracted from PBMCs in TRIzol. Germline V lookup: CDR1 MDHEN, CDR2 SYDVKM. Trimming took off 4 bases at V and 1 base at J, with 8 bases between the two ends. CDR3 length: 14 residues.

This clonotype was obtained from a female donor with Graves disease. This rearrangement joins TRBV28 to TRBJ1-5; perhaps TRBD1 as D (5 bases). The sequencing here drew on peripheral blood mononuclear cells (PBMCs), taken when the disease was refractory, from a patient treated with antithyroid drugs. CDR3 nucleotides: TGTGCCAGCAGTTCCCGGACAAGCAATCAGCCCCAGCATTTT. Translating gives CASSSRTSNQPQHF. The variable domain in full, with the rest retrieved from reference TRBV28 and TRBJ1-5, is DVKVTQSSRYLVKRTGEKVFLECVQDMDHENMFWYRQDPGLGLRLIYFSYDVKMKEKGDIPEGYSVSREKKERFSLILESASTNQTSMYLCASSSRTSNQPQHFGDGTRLSIL.